This T cell receptor beta chain was sequenced for a study of CD8 T cells in Susac syndrome. CDR3 length: 16 amino acids. The germline V gene encodes CDR1 PRHDT and CDR2 FYEKMQ (reference sequence). Deletions cut 2 bases from V and 1 base from J, with 13 bases between. About 0.45 to 1 ug RNA was reverse transcribed with random hexamers. immunoSEQ multiplex PCR amplified TCR beta CDR3 across 54 Vbeta, 13 Jbeta. TCRdb fed the immunoSEQ multiplex PCR reads into MiXCR, producing one record per CDR3 protein. The sample has hundreds of thousands of distinct CDR3 sequences, about 94% seen once. V is TRBV13 and J is TRBJ2-3, with D unclear. This TCR came from a human donor with multiple sclerosis. The sequenced material came from CD8+ T cells from PBMCs. The CDR3 loop reads CASSLTRRSGTDTQYF. CDR3 sequence (DNA): TGTGCCAGCAGCTTAACGCGTCGATCGGGCACAGATACGCAGTATTTT.